This T cell receptor (beta chain) comes out of a study of glioma-infiltrating T cells after dendritic cell vaccination (dated by TCRdb to the mid-2010s). Turning to the overall study: The cohort comprised 15 glioblastoma patients from Phase I and II dendritic cell vaccination trials, 9 newly diagnosed and 6 with recurrent disease. To make the vaccine, monocyte-derived dendritic cells were cultured for roughly seven days with IL-4 and GM-CSF and then pulsed overnight with autologous tumor lysate. Patients received three intradermal dendritic cell vaccine injections at biweekly intervals in the arm below the axilla. Tumor-infiltrating lymphocyte content was quantified and tumor and blood repertoires were compared in dendritic cell-vaccinated glioblastoma patients by deep sequencing of TCR beta CDR3 regions. Autologous tumor lysate-pulsed dendritic cell vaccination was administered to the patients between 2003 and 2012. Survival after dendritic cell vaccination was correlated with TCR sequencing metrics such as TIL content and the overlap between tumor and blood repertoires. The full study reports these points: Higher estimated pretreatment TIL content predicted longer time to progression and overall survival after dendritic cell vaccination. The response model built on TCR overlap across three groups was characterized as speculative, with prospective validation still needed. No direct relationship between TCR clonality and survival was found, suggesting a diverse polyclonal response may matter. The cohort was small and heterogeneous, only a few patients had full blood and tumor sets, and even fewer had initial-recurrent tumor pairs.

On this clone itself: It lacks a known antigen. No base quality values were provided; no much bigger clone lies one nucleotide off.

The immunoSEQ assay amplified TCRB CDR3 regions from roughly 2 micrograms of genomic DNA, or from all available DNA when less than that amount was available. For multiplex PCR, 60 forward primers for TCR V beta segments and 13 reverse primers for J beta segments were used. Synthetic control templates were spiked into each sample at limiting dilution to estimate reads per starting template. Reads of 87 bp were generated by sequencing on the Illumina HiSeq System. Per the source publication's procedure: PCR and sequencing errors were removed by a nearest neighbor algorithm that merged closely related sequences. TCR overlap was measured as the percentage of unique tumor TCR beta sequences also present in the same patient's peripheral blood. Entries here come from immuneACCESS through TCRdb and include only in-frame sequences with V and J called. Some clones fail to appear in such tables; in the studies checked, an unresolved V gene covers under half of the shortfall, and the cause of the remainder is unknown. That table supplies the V and J calls and clone size; D and trimming were determined from the DNA. In this sample the table shows around 90,000 clones, about 81% of which occur a single time. The ten largest clones capture less than 2.5% of the sample.

The CDR3 holds 16 amino acids from the cysteine to the phenylalanine. The entry retains the CDR3 DNA only, 48 bases that are in frame from base 1. CDR1 and CDR2, per the germline V gene, are SNHLY and FYNNEI. The germline V and J ends show losses of 6 bases and 1 base respectively, and no gene match explains 3 bases of the junction. The time point label, read with the paper, signifies: after dendritic cell vaccination, including at tumor progression/relapse. Patients were selected for having adequate residual fresh-frozen tumor tissue and more than two years of available survival data. Molecular status otherwise varied across the glioblastoma patients, but none of them carried an isocitrate dehydrogenase mutation. PBMC collection took place before vaccination, two weeks after the third vaccination, and at tumor progression if progression occurred. Genomic DNA was extracted with the Qiagen DNeasy Blood extraction Kit.

Specimen: blood, collected after dendritic cell vaccination. The sequence derives from a human donor with glioblastoma. The V and J genes are TRBV2 and TRBJ2-1; TRBD2 aligns with 13 central bases. The CDR3 amino acid sequence is: CASSGLAGVSYNEQFF. The bases are TGTGCCAGCAGCGGACTAGCGGGAGTATCCTACAATGAGCAGTTCTTC.